This T cell receptor beta chain was identified in a study of T cell clonotyping in hematopoietic cell transplantation. Study results and caveats: Cells were unsorted, so CD4 and CD8 contributions were not separated. Pathologically expanded recipient clonotypes increased progressively from day 30 to day 180 as diversity fell. At the given depth, recipient repertoires were over 97% de novo clonotypes.

As concerns this clone: Its antigen is not identified.

Assay used: immunoSEQ multiplex PCR; TCRdb lists only in-frame clones, some missing. The sample shows around 4,200 clones, nearly 70% of them seen only once. Trimming cost V 4 bases and J 4 bases, with 16 bases left between them. CDR1 is SQVTM, CDR2 ANQGSEA, per germline. CDR3 length: 14 amino acids. Blood collection times were about day -28 and days 30, 100, 180 posttransplant. The chain has TRBV29-1 and TRBJ1-1; D is uncertain. Sequencing was performed on PBMCs, taken 100 days after allogeneic stem cell transplant. The TCR originated in a male patient between 60 and 69 years old who had an allogeneic stem cell transplant, so the T cells may come from the graft donor. Some clones in this sample may be carry-over from other donors' samples. The CDR3 bases are TGCAGCGTTGTCCAGGACCCCGTTAGCACTGAAGCTTTCTTT. As protein: CSVVQDPVSTEAFF.